The clone carrying this TCR beta chain was seen a few times. Its antigen is currently unknown. This specimen comes from a study of blood T cells in healthy people across ages. V was shortened by 0 bases and J by 2 bases, with 18 bases between the two germline ends. CDR1 is SQVTM and CDR2 is ANQGSEA in the germline V gene. CDR3 length equals 17 residues. Then a second PCR, running roughly 7 to 11 cycles, was carried out with a sample-barcoded 5' primer and a J-beta primer mix. TCRdb analysed the 5' RACE reads with MiXCR anew, one entry per CDR3 protein. The repertoire holds about 900,000 distinct CDR3 sequences, with about 59% as singletons. Regarding the study as a whole: It was not known whether donors were CMV positive (a possible confounder of expanded clonotype changes).

Sequences were obtained from blood. The genes are TRBV29-1 and TRBJ2-3, with D possibly TRBD1 on 6 matching bases. The sequence was obtained from a man aged 25-45 years in good health. CDR3 amino acids: CSVEDPTAGAYTDTQYF. CDR3 nucleotide sequence: TGCAGCGTTGAAGACCCAACCGCAGGGGCCTACACAGATACGCAGTATTTT.